What follows describes a single T cell receptor (beta chain). V was clipped by 1 base and J by 8 bases, with 11 bases between them. This CDR3 is 13 amino acids long. Germline assignment: CDR1 SGHAT and CDR2 FQNNGV. The source of the sample is a study of control samples from healthy donors and cancer patients. Clones were sequenced by immunoSEQ multiplex PCR, and TCRdb holds only the in-frame ones, with some missing. This sample yields 100,000 to 150,000 clones, of which roughly 90% are seen a single time; about 2.2% belongs to the top ten. The sequencing sample was made of blood. The V gene is TRBV11-2, the J gene TRBJ1-1; unclear D gene. This clonotype originated in a woman in her fifties or sixties in good health. The CDR3 here is CASSLVVSQEAFF. Here the CDR3 DNA reads TGTGCCAGCAGCTTAGTTGTCAGCCAAGAAGCTTTCTTT.